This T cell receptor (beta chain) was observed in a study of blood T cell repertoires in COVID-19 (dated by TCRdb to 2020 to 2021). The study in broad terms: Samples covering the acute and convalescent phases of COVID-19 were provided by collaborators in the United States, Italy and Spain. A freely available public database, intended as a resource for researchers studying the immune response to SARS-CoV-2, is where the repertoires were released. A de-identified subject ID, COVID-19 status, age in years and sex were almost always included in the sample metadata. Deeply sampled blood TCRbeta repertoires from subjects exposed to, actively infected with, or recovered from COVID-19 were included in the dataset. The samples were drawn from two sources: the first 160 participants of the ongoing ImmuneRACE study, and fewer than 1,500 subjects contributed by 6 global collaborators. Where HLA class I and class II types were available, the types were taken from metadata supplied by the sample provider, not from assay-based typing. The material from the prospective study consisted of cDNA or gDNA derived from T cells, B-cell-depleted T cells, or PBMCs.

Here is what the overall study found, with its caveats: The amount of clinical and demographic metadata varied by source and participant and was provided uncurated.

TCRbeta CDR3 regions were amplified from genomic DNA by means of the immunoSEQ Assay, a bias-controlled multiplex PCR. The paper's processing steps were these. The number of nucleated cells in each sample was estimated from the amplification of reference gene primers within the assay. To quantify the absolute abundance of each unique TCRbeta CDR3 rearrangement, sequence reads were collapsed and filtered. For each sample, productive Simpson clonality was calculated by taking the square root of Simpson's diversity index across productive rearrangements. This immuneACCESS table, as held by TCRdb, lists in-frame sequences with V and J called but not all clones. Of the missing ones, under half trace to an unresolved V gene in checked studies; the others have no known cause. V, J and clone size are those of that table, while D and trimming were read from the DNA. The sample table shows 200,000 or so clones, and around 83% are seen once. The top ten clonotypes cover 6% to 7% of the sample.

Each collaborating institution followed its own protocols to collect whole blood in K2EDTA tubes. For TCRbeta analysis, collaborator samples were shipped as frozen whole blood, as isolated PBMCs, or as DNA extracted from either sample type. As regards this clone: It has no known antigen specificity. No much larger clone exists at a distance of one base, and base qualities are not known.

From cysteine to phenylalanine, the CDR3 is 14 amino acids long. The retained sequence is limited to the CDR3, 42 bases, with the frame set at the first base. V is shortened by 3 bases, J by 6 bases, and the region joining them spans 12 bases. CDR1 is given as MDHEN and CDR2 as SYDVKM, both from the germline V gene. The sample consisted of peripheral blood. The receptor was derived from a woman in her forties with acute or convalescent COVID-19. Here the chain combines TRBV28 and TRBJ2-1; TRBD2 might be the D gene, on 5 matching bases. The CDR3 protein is CASSLFRGINEQFF. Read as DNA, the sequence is TGTGCCAGCAGTTTGTTTCGGGGAATCAATGAGCAGTTCTTC. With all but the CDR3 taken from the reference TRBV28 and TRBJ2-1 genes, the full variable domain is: DVKVTQSSRYLVKRTGEKVFLECVQDMDHENMFWYRQDPGLGLRLIYFSYDVKMKEKGDIPEGYSVSREKKERFSLILESASTNQTSMYLCASSLFRGINEQFFGPGTRLTVL.